Listed here is a single T cell receptor beta chain. The antigen is unknown. The data stem from a study of beta chain features in type 1 diabetes. The investigators reverse transcribed all of the isolated RNA, so they sequenced expressed TCRB transcripts. The assay was immunoSEQ multiplex PCR, and TCRdb's table has in-frame clones only and misses some. The table lists roughly 160,000 clones, under 9.5% of them singletons. Findings of the study overall: Moderate but significant shortening of TCRB CDR3s was recorded in all four CD4+ subsets from Type 1 diabetes patients.

Per the germline V gene, CDR1 is SEHNR and CDR2 is FQNEAQ (reference sequence). The V gene end was trimmed by 1 base and the J gene end by 9 bases; junction bases not matched to a gene: 10. This CDR3 comprises 16 residues. V usage is TRBV7-9 and J usage is TRBJ2-1, with 9 bases matching TRBD2. The source is a man younger than 35 with type 1 diabetes. The sequencing sample was made of central memory CD4+ T cells from blood. The CDR3 region is CASSLGGGRAVSEQFF. The CDR3 region has the DNA TGTGCCAGCAGCTTAGGAGGCGGGAGGGCCGTTAGTGAGCAGTTCTTC. Full variable domain (outside the CDR3, taken from reference TRBV7-9 and TRBJ2-1): DTGVSQNPRHKITKRGQNVTFRCDPISEHNRLYWYRQTLGQGPEFLTYFQNEAQLEKSRLLSDRFSAERPKGSFSTLEIQRTEQGDSAMYLCASSLGGGRAVSEQFFGPGTRLTVL.